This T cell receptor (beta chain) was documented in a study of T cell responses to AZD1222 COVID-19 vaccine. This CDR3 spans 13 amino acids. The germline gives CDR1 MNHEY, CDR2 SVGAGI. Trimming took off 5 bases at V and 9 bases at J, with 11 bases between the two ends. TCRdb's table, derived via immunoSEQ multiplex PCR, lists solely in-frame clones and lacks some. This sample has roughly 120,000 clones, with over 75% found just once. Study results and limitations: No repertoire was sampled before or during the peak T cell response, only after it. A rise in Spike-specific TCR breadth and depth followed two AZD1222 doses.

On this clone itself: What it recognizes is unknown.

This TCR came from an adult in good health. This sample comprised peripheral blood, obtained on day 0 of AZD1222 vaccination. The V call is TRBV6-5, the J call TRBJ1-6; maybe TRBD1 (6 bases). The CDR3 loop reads CASSTRTVSPLHF. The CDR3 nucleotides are TGTGCCAGCAGTACACGGACAGTTTCACCCCTCCACTTT.